This T cell receptor beta chain is from a study of OX40 agonist ivuxolimab in advanced cancers. Broader study findings: The CD4+ and CD8+ T cells in the blood had expanded clonally by week 6 at 0.1 to 3.0 mg/kg. Among T cells, CD8+ cells averaged more expanded clones than CD4+ cells.

The germline V and J ends were trimmed by 4 bases and 7 bases, with 13 bases remaining between them. The germline gives CDR1 MNHEY, CDR2 SVGAGI. The CDR3 runs to 14 residues. TCRdb keeps only in-frame clones here, not all; method: immunoSEQ multiplex PCR. The data contain about 54,000 clones, approximately 90% of them seen just once; the ten biggest clones take up approximately 7.9%. With regard to this clone: What it recognizes is unknown.

The chain is built from TRBV6-5 and TRBJ1-4; the D gene is possibly TRBD1 (5 bases). The clonotype comes from an adult with an advanced solid tumor such as melanoma, head and neck, liver or kidney cancer. The material was CD4+ or CD8+ T cells sorted from blood, obtained in a trial of the OX40 agonist ivuxolimab. The CDR3 region is CASSLGTLGEKLFF. DNA of the CDR3: TGTGCCAGCAGTTTGGGGACCTTGGGTGAAAAACTGTTTTTT.